The T cell receptor beta chain under discussion was sequenced for a study of blood T cell repertoires in COVID-19 (TCRdb year 2020). Context from the whole study: Samples from collaborators originated in the United States, Italy and Spain and spanned both the acute and convalescent phases of COVID-19. The material from the prospective study consisted of cDNA or gDNA derived from T cells, B-cell-depleted T cells, or PBMCs. Subjects who had been exposed to COVID-19, were actively infected with it, or had recovered from it provided the deeply sampled blood TCRbeta repertoires that made up the dataset. The repertoires were released in a freely available public database intended as a resource for research on the immune response to SARS-CoV-2. The samples were drawn from the first 160 participants of the ongoing ImmuneRACE study and from under 1,500 subjects provided by 6 global collaborators. A de-identified subject ID, COVID-19 status, age in years and sex were almost always included in the sample metadata. HLA class I and class II types, where available, came from metadata supplied by the sample provider rather than from assay-based typing.

Regarding this clone: Its cognate antigen has yet to be identified. The sample holds no much larger clone one base away, and base qualities are not on file.

Each collaborating institution followed its own protocols to collect whole blood in K2EDTA tubes. Collaborator samples were shipped for TCRbeta analysis as frozen whole blood, isolated PBMCs, or DNA extracted from either sample type. TCRbeta CDR3 regions were amplified from genomic DNA by means of the immunoSEQ Assay, a bias-controlled multiplex PCR. Processing in the source paper ran as follows. Within the assay, amplification of reference gene primers was used to estimate how many nucleated cells each sample contained. Sequence reads were collapsed and filtered to measure the absolute abundance of every unique TCRbeta CDR3 rearrangement. For each sample, productive Simpson clonality was calculated as the square root of Simpson's diversity index over productive rearrangements. TCRdb's version of the immuneACCESS table is confined to in-frame rearrangements and falls short of the full clone set. An unresolved V gene accounts for under half of the shortfall where checked; the remainder is of unknown origin. V and J calls and clone size are as listed in that table; D and trimming were resolved from the DNA. The sample table lists more than 85,000 clones, around 87% of them with a count of one. The ten largest clones capture approximately 18% of the sample.

Broader findings and caveats from the paper: The amount of clinical and demographic metadata varied by source and participant and was provided uncurated.

Reading from cysteine to phenylalanine, the CDR3 counts 16 amino acids. Just CDR3 DNA is preserved here, 48 bases in frame from base 1. Via the germline V gene (reference sequence), CDR1 is MNHEY and CDR2 SMNVEV. V is cut by 5 bases and J by 7 bases, and the space between the germline ends is 18 bases. The rearranged chain carries TRBV27 and TRBJ1-6; the D gene is unclear. This sequence originates from a human donor in a cohort sampled during active COVID-19. Sample: peripheral blood. CDR3 reads: CASSQRVETPNSPLHF. The DNA sequence is given as TGTGCCAGCAGTCAGCGGGTCGAAACCCCCAATTCACCCCTCCACTTT.